The clone carrying this T cell receptor (beta chain) was counted many times. Its target is unknown. This specimen comes from a study of CD8 T cells in ankylosing spondylitis. Study-wide findings and caveats: Seemingly distinctive of ankylosing spondylitis blood was a TCR beta motif formed by eight highly homologous variants.

The CDR3 is made up of 15 amino acids. V was trimmed by 5 bases and J by 5 bases, leaving 16 bases between them. Germline-derived CDR1 and CDR2 are SGHRS and YFSETQ. Quantitative 5'-RACE with molecular barcodes was used to make the TCR beta libraries. One entry per CDR3 protein results from TCRdb running MiXCR on the 5' RACE reads. The data show 150,000 to 200,000 distinct CDR3 sequences, more than 9% seen once. The sample taken for sequencing was blood, either unsorted or a sorted T cell fraction (not recorded which). The sequence was obtained from a male donor with ankylosing spondylitis or in good health (not recorded which). The gene calls are TRBV5-1 and TRBJ2-2; perhaps TRBD1 as D (5 bases). This chain's CDR3 is CASSYGDRPTGELFF. The DNA for the CDR3 is TGCGCCAGCAGTTATGGCGACAGACCGACCGGGGAGCTGTTTTTT.